These 15 T cell receptor beta chains were sequenced from one sample in a study of T cell changes during pregnancy in multiple sclerosis. Clones were sequenced by immunoSEQ multiplex PCR, and TCRdb holds only the in-frame ones, with some missing. The data show some 67,000 clones, with about 90% seen just once and about 2.1% held by the top ten. The sample was peripheral blood, taken in the first trimester of pregnancy. These receptors originate from a female donor with multiple sclerosis, enrolled in a pregnancy study.

This chain connects TRBV5-6 to TRBJ2-5, with 12 bases identical to TRBD2. The CDR3 loop spans 14 amino acids. J lost 6 bases, V lost 4 bases, and 4 bases had no gene match. Germline CDR1 is SGHDT and CDR2 is YYEEEE. The CDR3 coding sequence is TGTGCCAGCAGCCTTCTAGCGGGAGGGAAGACCCAGTACTTC. It codes for CASSLLAGGKTQYF.

This sequence joins TRBV18 and TRBJ1-1; no clear D gene. Trimming took off 0 bases at V and 8 bases at J, with 10 bases between the two ends. Germline CDR1 and CDR2: KGHSH and LQKENI. The CDR3 sequence is 13 residues long. The CDR3 DNA reads TGTGCCAGCTCACCACCCCGGCAGGAAGAAGCTTTCTTT. It codes for CASSPPRQEEAFF.

This clone was observed a single time. The chain employs TRBV28 and TRBJ2-3, with 7 positions matching TRBD1. CDR3 length: 17 amino acids. The germline V gene has CDR1 MDHEN and CDR2 SYDVKM. The ends lost 5 bases at V and 2 bases at J; junction bases unmatched: 13. CDR3 in amino acids: CASSAGTALEYTDTQYF. Here the CDR3 DNA reads TGTGCCAGCAGTGCCGGGACAGCGCTCGAGTACACAGATACGCAGTATTTT.

This chain uses TRBV29-1 with TRBJ1-1; D remains ambiguous. Germline CDR1 SQVTM, CDR2 ANQGSEA. V was pared by 3 bases and J by 4 bases, with 9 bases between. CDR3 length: 12 residues. CDR3 coding DNA: TGCAGCGTTGAGAGAGGGATCACTGAAGCTTTCTTT. It specifies CSVERGITEAFF.

This clone was observed a handful of times. The chain joins TRBV30 to TRBJ2-7; no clear D. There are 11 residues in the CDR3. Per the germline V gene, CDR1 is GTSNPN and CDR2 is SVGIG (reference sequence). This CDR3 is CATADPYEQYF. CDR3 in DNA: TGTGCAACGGCGGATCCCTACGAGCAGTACTTC.

The gene calls are TRBV18 and TRBJ2-5; the match to TRBD1 covers 9 bases. This CDR3 is 14 amino acids long. The V gene end was trimmed by 2 bases and the J gene end by 4 bases; junction bases not matched to a gene: 2. Per the germline V gene, CDR1 is KGHSH and CDR2 is LQKENI. This chain's CDR3 is CASSPGGQGETQYF. CDR3 coding DNA: TGTGCCAGCTCACCAGGGGGACAGGGAGAGACCCAGTACTTC.

This clone was seen a few times. The genes are TRBV19 and TRBJ1-1; 11 bases fit TRBD1. Germline loops: CDR1 LNHDA, CDR2 SQIVND (reference sequence). Trimming at V came to 6 bases and at J to 4 bases, leaving 10 bases not matched to a gene. This CDR3 contains 16 residues. DNA of the CDR3: TGTGCCAGTAGGCGGGACAGGGGGACTTGGGGCACTGAAGCTTTCTTT. As protein: CASRRDRGTWGTEAFF. The entire variable domain, with the rest obtained from reference TRBV19 and TRBJ1-1, is as follows: DGGITQSPKYLFRKEGQNVTLSCEQNLNHDAMYWYRQDPGQGLRLIYYSQIVNDFQKGDIAEGYSVSREKKESFPLTVTSAQKNPTAFYLCASRRDRGTWGTEAFFGQGTRLTVV.

The chain combines TRBV11-2 with TRBJ2-1; TRBD2 matches at 7 bases. The CDR3 runs 15 residues. The J segment lost 3 bases and the V segment lost 4 bases, leaving 6 bases of the junction unmatched. Looked up from germline, CDR1 is SGHAT and CDR2 is FQNNGV. CDR3 amino acids: CASSSSGTIYNEQFF. DNA of the CDR3: TGTGCCAGCAGCTCCTCCGGGACTATCTACAATGAGCAGTTCTTC.

This chain links TRBV27 with TRBJ2-1, with TRBD2 as a possible D gene (7 bases). Trimming pared 5 bases from V and 7 bases from J, leaving 18 bases between. Germline V gives CDR1 MNHEY, CDR2 SMNVEV (reference sequence). The CDR3 covers 15 residues. This CDR3 is CASSLSAGALNEQFF. CDR3 DNA: TGTGCCAGCAGTCTCTCCGCGGGGGCCTTGAATGAGCAGTTCTTC.

This clone has more than one count but fewer than ten. CDR3 nucleotides: TGCGCCAGCAGCCGACGGACAGAGAACACTGAAGCTTTCTTT. Its translation is CASSRRTENTEAFF. The gene calls are TRBV5-1 and TRBJ1-1, with D tentatively TRBD1 (6 bases). From germline, CDR1 is SGHRS and CDR2 YFSETQ. This CDR3 is built from 14 residues. The V end lost 4 bases, the J end lost 1 base, and 11 bases lay between the germline ends.

This clone is a singleton in its sample. The V and J genes are TRBV5-1 and TRBJ2-7; 11 bases align to TRBD1. V was clipped by 0 bases and J by 2 bases; unmatched bases: 4. Germline V CDR1 and CDR2: SGHRS, YFSETQ. CDR3 length equals 16 residues. CDR3 bases: TGCGCCAGCAGCTTGGCTGGGACAGGGGGTACCTACGAGCAGTACTTC. This translates into CASSLAGTGGTYEQYF.

This chain links TRBV7-9 with TRBJ2-1, with 9 positions matching TRBD1. J lost 2 bases, V lost 5 bases, and 7 bases had no gene match. The CDR3 runs to 16 residues. Germline CDR1 SEHNR, CDR2 FQNEAQ (reference sequence). In DNA, the CDR3 is TGTGCCAGCAGCCAGGAGCGGACAGGGGCCTACAATGAGCAGTTCTTC. This sequence encodes CASSQERTGAYNEQFF.

The CDR3 DNA follows: TGTGCCAGCAGCTCTGGTGGGACTAGCGGGGGACCCTCCTACAATGAGCAGTTCTTC. It specifies CASSSGGTSGGPSYNEQFF. The rearrangement joins TRBV11-2 to TRBJ2-1, with 14 positions matching TRBD2. CDR3 size: 19 residues. The germline gives CDR1 SGHAT, CDR2 FQNNGV. The V gene end was trimmed by 4 bases and the J gene end by 0 bases; junction bases not matched to a gene: 8.

The chain links TRBV11-2 to TRBJ1-4; tentative D call: TRBD1 (5 bases). CDR1 is SGHAT and CDR2 is FQNNGV in the germline V gene. This CDR3 region has 16 residues. Trimming shortened V by 0 bases and J by 5 bases, and 13 bases separated the two germline ends. For the CDR3, the DNA is TGTGCCAGCAGCTTAGATCTCAGGGAGGGAAATGAAAAACTGTTTTTT. Its protein product is CASSLDLREGNEKLFF.

The chain links TRBV5-4 to TRBJ1-4; 9 positions agree with TRBD1. The CDR3 loop spans 16 amino acids. Germline loops: CDR1 SGHNT, CDR2 YYREEE (reference sequence). V shed 4 bases and J 8 bases; nucleotides not matched to a gene: 12. The CDR3 is CASSPTPGQGSEKLFF. The DNA of the CDR3 is TGTGCCAGCAGCCCCACGCCTGGACAGGGGTCAGAAAAACTGTTTTTT.